This entry lists 25 T cell receptor beta chains sequenced from one sample in a study of T cell responses to AZD1222 COVID-19 vaccine. Only in-frame clones appear in the TCRdb table, and some are missing; sequencing was by immunoSEQ multiplex PCR. Here the sample spans 65,000 to 80,000 clones, 92% being singletons. Here the sequenced sample was peripheral blood, taken on day 0 of MenACWY control vaccination. These receptors were obtained from an adult in good health.

The genes are TRBV19 and TRBJ2-1; 8 bases align to TRBD2. Trimming took 3 bases from V and 9 from J; bases not matched to a gene: 10. This CDR3 comprises 15 residues. CDR1 and CDR2 from the germline V gene are LNHDA and SQIVND (reference sequence). CDR3 amino acids: CASSINGGSGSEQFF. The DNA of the CDR3 is TGTGCCAGTAGTATTAACGGAGGGAGCGGGAGTGAGCAGTTCTTC.

The rearrangement joins TRBV11-2 to TRBJ1-4; TRBD1 matches at 8 bases. The V segment lost 5 bases and the J segment 4 bases; nucleotides outside the gene matches: 12. The CDR3 has 17 residues. CDR1 is SGHAT and CDR2 is FQNNGV in the germline V gene. The CDR3 region has the DNA TGTGCCAGCAGCCCGTGGACAGGGTCGGCGATTAATGAAAAACTGTTTTTT. Translating gives CASSPWTGSAINEKLFF.

This chain links TRBV6-1 with TRBJ1-2, with a weak D call TRBD1 (5 bases). The CDR3 consists of 14 residues. The V end lost 0 bases, the J end lost 2 bases, and 7 bases lay between the germline ends. Germline values: CDR1 MNHNS, CDR2 SASEGT. CDR3 in amino acids: CASSEARQNYGYTF. CDR3 sequence (DNA): TGTGCCAGCAGTGAAGCCCGACAGAACTATGGCTACACCTTC.

The chain employs TRBV29-1 and TRBJ2-7, with 8 positions matching TRBD1. Trimming at V came to 6 bases and at J to 5 bases, leaving 12 bases not matched to a gene. Looked up from germline, CDR1 is SQVTM and CDR2 is ANQGSEA. The CDR3 extends over 14 amino acids. The CDR3 protein is CSVGQGALKHEQYF. The CDR3 DNA follows: TGCAGCGTGGGGCAGGGGGCGCTTAAGCACGAGCAGTACTTC.

The chain uses TRBV19 and TRBJ2-4; D is perhaps TRBD2 (5 bases). This CDR3 comprises 15 residues. The germline CDR1 and CDR2 sequences are LNHDA and SQIVND (reference sequence). Trimming stripped 3 bases from V and 3 bases from J, with 12 bases between. The CDR3 DNA is TGTGCCAGTAGTATCTGGGAGCTAGGCAAAAACATTCAGTACTTC. Encoded protein: CASSIWELGKNIQYF.

The genes are TRBV7-6 and TRBJ2-2; tentatively, D is TRBD1 (5 bases). Germline lookup yields CDR1 SGHVS and CDR2 FNYEAQ. Trimming removed 2 bases at V and 6 bases at J, with 16 bases between. This CDR3 region has 16 residues. In nucleotides, the CDR3 is TGTGCCAGCAGCTTACTGGCAGGGTCTTCCCCCGGGGAGCTGTTTTTT. Encoded protein: CASSLLAGSSPGELFF.

This clone appeared once. The rearrangement links TRBV7-6 to TRBJ2-5; the D is unclear. Per germline, CDR1 SGHVS and CDR2 FNYEAQ. The CDR3 sequence is 13 residues long. Trimming removed 6 bases at V and 5 bases at J, with 13 bases between. CDR3 loop: CASSSPPLETQYF. In DNA form, the CDR3 reads TGTGCCAGCAGTTCTCCCCCTTTGGAGACCCAGTACTTC. Using reference TRBV7-6 and TRBJ2-5 for the parts outside the CDR3, the full variable domain is GAGVSQSPRYKVTKRGQDVALRCDPISGHVSLYWYRQALGQGPEFLTYFNYEAQQDKSGLPNDRFSAERPEGSISTLTIQRTEQRDSAMYRCASSSPPLETQYFGPGTRLLVL.

This chain uses TRBV19 with TRBJ1-5; D is possibly TRBD1 (6 bases). CDR1 and CDR2 from the germline V gene are LNHDA and SQIVND (reference sequence). This CDR3 region has 15 residues. Trimming cost V 0 bases and J 5 bases, with 11 bases left between them. CDR3 residues: CASSIDLQGDQPQHF. In nucleotides, the CDR3 is TGTGCCAGTAGTATAGATTTACAGGGTGATCAGCCCCAGCATTTT. The entire variable domain, with the rest obtained from reference TRBV19 and TRBJ1-5, is as follows: DGGITQSPKYLFRKEGQNVTLSCEQNLNHDAMYWYRQDPGQGLRLIYYSQIVNDFQKGDIAEGYSVSREKKESFPLTVTSAQKNPTAFYLCASSIDLQGDQPQHFGDGTRLSIL.

This rearrangement joins TRBV29-1 to TRBJ2-7; 8 bases agree with TRBD2. This CDR3 is built from 15 residues. Germline V lookup: CDR1 SQVTM, CDR2 ANQGSEA. With 4 bases clipped from V and 5 bases from J, the junction kept 13 bases outside the gene matches. DNA for the CDR3: TGCAGCGTTGCAGGACTAAGCGGGGGTTCCCACGAGCAGTACTTC. It yields the protein CSVAGLSGGSHEQYF.

On this clone itself: Other DNA variants within this sample encode the same CDR3. The chain carries TRBV28 and TRBJ2-7, with D perhaps matching TRBD2 (6 bases). This CDR3 is built from 12 residues. V dropped 5 bases and J dropped 4 bases, with 9 bases sitting between them. CDR1 and CDR2 (germline): MDHEN, SYDVKM. CDR3 in DNA: TGTGCCAGCAGTCTCGGGAGATACGAGCAGTACTTC. Encoded protein: CASSLGRYEQYF.

This clone showed up just once. V and J are TRBV9 and TRBJ2-2; 9 nucleotides align to TRBD2. This CDR3 spans 15 amino acids. The trim removed 2 bases at V and 4 bases at J, leaving 3 bases unmatched. The germline V gene encodes CDR1 SGDLS and CDR2 YYNGEE. The CDR3, as DNA: TGTGCCAGCAGCGTGGCTAGCGGGATCACCGGGGAGCTGTTTTTT. Amino acid sequence: CASSVASGITGELFF. The full variable domain, its missing parts supplied by reference TRBV9 and TRBJ2-2, is DSGVTQTPKHLITATGQRVTLRCSPRSGDLSVYWYQQSLDQGLQFLIQYYNGEERAKGNILERFSAQQFPDLHSELNLSSLELGDSALYFCASSVASGITGELFFGEGSRLTVL.

The chain has TRBV6-5 and TRBJ2-7, with a possible D match to TRBD2 (7 bases). The V end was cut by 5 bases, the J end by 0 bases, with 11 bases between. CDR1 is MNHEY and CDR2 is SVGAGI in the germline V gene. CDR3 length: 14 residues. CDR3 sequence: CASSRGGASYEQYF. The CDR3 DNA is TGTGCCAGCAGTAGGGGGGGGGCCTCCTACGAGCAGTACTTC.

The chain links TRBV2 to TRBJ2-7, with D uncertain. V was clipped by 8 bases and J by 2 bases, with 10 bases between them. This CDR3 contains 12 residues. The germline gives CDR1 SNHLY, CDR2 FYNNEI. In DNA form, the CDR3 reads TGTGCCAGCGGCGTGACCACCTACGAGCAGTACTTC. This encodes CASGVTTYEQYF.

The chain couples TRBV14 to TRBJ2-1; D perhaps matches TRBD2 (6 bases). The V gene lost 1 base and the J gene lost 4 bases, with 11 bases spanning the gap. This CDR3 has 15 amino acids. Germline assignment: CDR1 SGHDN and CDR2 FVKESK. The CDR3 protein is CASSQVASAYNEQFF. CDR3 nucleotides: TGTGCCAGCAGCCAAGTGGCTAGCGCTTACAATGAGCAGTTCTTC.

The rearrangement joins TRBV18 to TRBJ2-5; 11 positions agree with TRBD2. This CDR3 comprises 20 residues. CDR1 and CDR2 from the germline V gene are KGHSH and LQKENI. With V trimmed by 3 bases and J by 3 bases, 18 bases remained unmatched. The DNA for the CDR3 is TGTGCCAGCTCACCCAGTCTTGCTTTACTAGCGGGAGAGGAGGAAGAGACCCAGTACTTC. It encodes CASSPSLALLAGEEEETQYF.

The chain couples TRBV28 to TRBJ1-2; tentative D call: TRBD1 (5 bases). CDR3 length: 12 residues. Germline-derived CDR1 and CDR2 are MDHEN and SYDVKM. Trimming stripped 7 bases from V and 7 bases from J, with 13 bases between. The CDR3 loop is CASTLGQGGYTF. CDR3 coding DNA: TGTGCCAGCACCCTGGGGCAAGGTGGCTACACCTTC.

The chain carries TRBV5-1 and TRBJ2-1; D gene uncertain. The CDR3 sequence is 14 residues long. CDR1 is SGHRS and CDR2 is YFSETQ in the germline V gene. V shed 5 bases and J shed 5 bases, with 14 bases lying between them. In nucleotides, the CDR3 is TGCGCCAGCAGGGTTCAAAGCATAAACAATGAGCAGTTCTTC. Its protein product is CASRVQSINNEQFF.

This chain links TRBV7-9 with TRBJ2-1; tentatively, D is TRBD1 (6 bases). The CDR3 is 13 residues long. Germline V gene data show CDR1 as SEHNR and CDR2 as FQNEAQ (reference sequence). Deletions cut 4 bases from V and 15 bases from J, with 19 bases between. The CDR3: CASSSTGNQRAFF. DNA of the CDR3: TGTGCCAGCAGCTCAACAGGGAACCAACGGGCGTTCTTC. Full variable domain (rest looked up from reference TRBV7-9 and TRBJ2-1): DTGVSQNPRHKITKRGQNVTFRCDPISEHNRLYWYRQTLGQGPEFLTYFQNEAQLEKSRLLSDRFSAERPKGSFSTLEIQRTEQGDSAMYLCASSSTGNQRAFFGPGTRLTVL.

V and J are TRBV5-1 and TRBJ1-4; no clear D gene. CDR3 length: 13 amino acids. Germline-derived CDR1 and CDR2 are SGHRS and YFSETQ. V lost 0 bases and J 5 bases, leaving 5 bases between the germline ends. CDR3 DNA: TGCGCCAGCAGCTTGGAGTCAAATGAAAAACTGTTTTTT. It translates to CASSLESNEKLFF.

The rearrangement links TRBV7-9 to TRBJ1-3; D might be TRBD1 (5 bases). CDR3 length: 14 residues. The germline CDR1 and CDR2 sequences are SEHNR and FQNEAQ (reference sequence). Trimming took 4 bases from V and 1 from J, leaving 8 bases between them. CDR3 protein: CASSYSGSGNTIYF. CDR3 coding DNA: TGTGCCAGCAGCTATTCAGGGTCTGGAAACACCATATATTTT. Drawing the rest from reference TRBV7-9 and TRBJ1-3, the complete variable domain is DTGVSQNPRHKITKRGQNVTFRCDPISEHNRLYWYRQTLGQGPEFLTYFQNEAQLEKSRLLSDRFSAERPKGSFSTLEIQRTEQGDSAMYLCASSYSGSGNTIYFGEGSWLTVV.

The gene calls are TRBV7-2 and TRBJ1-3, with no clear D. V dropped 5 bases and J dropped 0 bases, with 23 bases sitting between them. The CDR3 is 19 residues long. Germline V CDR1 and CDR2: SGHTA, FQGNSA. The CDR3 loop is CASSLAIGVRLNSGNTIYF. Written as DNA, the CDR3 is TGTGCCAGCAGCCTCGCCATAGGCGTCAGGCTTAACTCTGGAAACACCATATATTTT.

J is TRBJ1-2 and V is TRBV10-3, with unresolved D. CDR3 length: 15 amino acids. Germline V lookup: CDR1 ENHRY, CDR2 SYGVKD. The V end was cut by 2 bases, the J end by 0 bases, with 10 bases between. The CDR3 sequence is CAISEKVEANYGYTF. Written as DNA, the CDR3 is TGTGCCATCAGTGAGAAGGTGGAGGCTAACTATGGCTACACCTTC.

The V and J genes are TRBV18 and TRBJ1-1, with TRBD1 matching 9 bases. Germline assignment: CDR1 KGHSH and CDR2 LQKENI. V was pared by 5 bases and J by 7 bases, with 8 bases of the junction left unmatched. This CDR3 has 14 amino acids. CDR3 nucleotide sequence: TGTGCCAGCTCAGAGGGACAGGGCCAAGGTGAAGCTTTCTTT. This sequence encodes CASSEGQGQGEAFF.

The V and J genes are TRBV19 and TRBJ2-3; D might be TRBD1 or TRBD2, each matching 6 bases. CDR1 is LNHDA, CDR2 SQIVND, per germline (reference sequence). V was cut by 5 bases and J by 2 bases, with 11 bases left in between. CDR3 length: 14 amino acids. This CDR3 is CASSDGGLTDTQYF. CDR3 DNA: TGTGCCAGTAGTGACGGGGGCCTCACAGATACGCAGTATTTT.

This chain connects TRBV28 to TRBJ1-6, with a weak D call TRBD1 (6 bases). The germline CDR1 and CDR2 sequences are MDHEN and SYDVKM. V was cut by 5 bases and J by 7 bases, with 15 bases left in between. The length of the CDR3 is 15 residues. The CDR3 region is CASSLQTGANSPLHF. CDR3 bases: TGTGCCAGCAGTCTCCAGACAGGAGCGAATTCACCCCTCCACTTT.